The T cell receptor beta chain described here comes from a study of T cells in narcolepsy. Across the whole study: Patients with NT1 or NT2 and healthy control donors were enrolled. Study-wide results and limits: Same-patient CSF and blood CD4+ T cell clonotypes included HCRT-specific and TRIB2-specific autoreactive ones. Healthy controls reportedly lacked the autoreactive clonotypes serially found in patients' blood. Some memory CD4+ repertoires had no autoreactive clone sequences.

Sequencing used immunoSEQ multiplex PCR; TCRdb keeps in-frame clones, though not all of them. The sample lists some 29,000 clones, about 87% occurring once. V was clipped by 5 bases and J by 1 base, with 14 bases between them. Germline loops: CDR1 SEHNR, CDR2 FQNEAQ (reference sequence). This CDR3 is built from 16 residues. As regards this clone: The antigen remains unidentified.

Material for sequencing was memory (CD45RA-) CD4+ T cells from blood. The chain employs TRBV7-9 and TRBJ1-4; unclear D gene. The receptor was derived from a human donor in good health. Here the CDR3 reads CASSVSAGGTNEKLFF. CDR3 coding DNA: TGTGCCAGCAGCGTATCAGCGGGCGGAACTAATGAAAAACTGTTTTTT. Full variable domain (remainder filled in from reference TRBV7-9 and TRBJ1-4): DTGVSQNPRHKITKRGQNVTFRCDPISEHNRLYWYRQTLGQGPEFLTYFQNEAQLEKSRLLSDRFSAERPKGSFSTLEIQRTEQGDSAMYLCASSVSAGGTNEKLFFGSGTQLSVL.